The next 13 T cell receptor beta chains were all read from a single sample in a study of STAT3 mutations in large granular lymphocyte leukemia (dated by TCRdb to between 2017 and 2020). The investigation overall reported the following: All T-LGLL patients had at least one immunodominant TCRbeta clonotype, and roughly half had multiple immunodominant subclonotypes.

Receptor amplification or capture employed the immunoSEQ multiplex PCR assay. The table was pulled from immuneACCESS by TCRdb, which kept in-frame rearrangements only. Such tables lose some clones; where checked, under half of the loss comes from unresolved V genes, and the rest has no known cause. The sample table shows approximately 1,100 clones, and about 44% are seen once. The biggest ten clones account for less than 65% of the sample. The antigens these receptors bind are not known. Material: peripheral blood mononuclear cells. These receptors were taken from a male patient aged 45-60 years with T-cell large granular lymphocyte leukemia. Some clones in this sample may be carry-over from other donors' samples. The age is the age at diagnosis.

The chain carries TRBV29-1 and TRBJ2-7; unclear D gene. Germline values: CDR1 SQVTM, CDR2 ANQGSEA. V lost 3 bases to trimming and J lost 6 bases, with 6 bases between them. The CDR3 runs 10 residues. The CDR3 DNA follows: TGCAGCGTTGAGGCTGGCGAGCAGTACTTC. It encodes CSVEAGEQYF.

By share, this clone ranks as large (0.1 to 1%). The rearrangement joins TRBV18 to TRBJ1-2; D gene uncertain. V was trimmed by 0 bases and J by 3 bases, leaving 8 bases between them. Germline lookup yields CDR1 KGHSH and CDR2 LQKENI. This CDR3 spans 14 amino acids. In nucleotides, the CDR3 is TGTGCCAGCTCACCACCTTCAGCCTACTATGGCTACACCTTC. It codes for CASSPPSAYYGYTF.

The J gene is TRBJ2-5, the V gene TRBV15; the match to TRBD2 covers 8 bases. The CDR3 has 15 residues. Germline lookup yields CDR1 LNHNV and CDR2 YYDKDF (reference sequence). J lost 5 bases, V lost 3 bases, and 8 bases had no gene match. DNA for the CDR3: TGTGCCACCAGCAGCTTTAGCGGGAACGAGGAGACCCAGTACTTC. The encoded protein is CATSSFSGNEETQYF.

This chain links TRBV29-1 with TRBJ1-3; D uncertain. Germline V gives CDR1 SQVTM, CDR2 ANQGSEA. The germline V and J ends were trimmed by 6 bases and 4 bases, with 7 bases remaining between them. This CDR3 has 11 amino acids. The CDR3 is CSVKEGNTIYF. The CDR3 DNA reads as TGCAGCGTCAAAGAGGGAAACACCATATATTTT.

The chain joins TRBV27 to TRBJ1-2; 8 nucleotides match TRBD1. Germline CDR1 reads MNHEY; CDR2 reads SMNVEV (reference sequence). V gave up 5 bases and J gave up 6 bases; unmatched junction bases: 8. The CDR3 consists of 14 residues. The CDR3 DNA follows: TGTGCCAGCAGTGTCGGGACAGGCCGAGATGGCTACACCTTC. This translates into CASSVGTGRDGYTF.

This chain connects TRBV29-1 to TRBJ2-1, with 13 positions matching TRBD2. V lost 7 bases and J lost 7; bases outside the gene matches: 7. The CDR3 sequence is 14 residues long. In germline, CDR1 is SQVTM, CDR2 ANQGSEA. The CDR3 here is CSGGLAGAGNEQFF. The CDR3 DNA reads as TGCAGCGGCGGACTAGCGGGAGCGGGTAATGAGCAGTTCTTC.

This sequence joins TRBV5-1 and TRBJ1-2, with 7 bases that match TRBD1. Trimming removed 0 bases from V and 6 bases from J; junction bases left unmatched: 5. CDR3 size: 14 residues. The V gene's germline CDR1 is SGHRS and CDR2 YFSETQ. The CDR3 DNA sequence: TGCGCCAGCAGCTTGGTAGCAGGGGGAGATGGCTACACCTTC. Protein sequence: CASSLVAGGDGYTF. Drawing the rest from reference TRBV5-1 and TRBJ1-2, the complete variable domain is KAGVTQTPRYLIKTRGQQVTLSCSPISGHRSVSWYQQTPGQGLQFLFEYFSETQRNKGNFPGRFSGRQFSNSRSEMNVSTLELGDSALYLCASSLVAGGDGYTFGSGTRLTVV.

V gene TRBV18 combines with J gene TRBJ2-5, with TRBD2 as a possible D gene (5 bases). Germline CDR1 KGHSH, CDR2 LQKENI. V shed 2 bases and J shed 5 bases, with 12 bases lying between them. The CDR3 totals 14 residues. The CDR3 loop reads CASSPSSGGETQYF. The CDR3, as DNA: TGTGCCAGCTCACCATCAAGCGGTGGTGAGACCCAGTACTTC.

The chain joins TRBV28 to TRBJ2-7, with TRBD2 matching 7 bases. Germline V CDR1 and CDR2: MDHEN, SYDVKM. The J segment lost 6 bases and the V segment lost 2 bases, leaving 1 base of the junction unmatched. This CDR3 contains 12 residues. The CDR3 coding sequence is TGTGCCAGCAGTTTAGGGACTACCGAGCAGTACTTC. It specifies CASSLGTTEQYF.

This clone was observed a few times. This chain links TRBV27 with TRBJ2-7, with 7 nucleotides matching TRBD1. The CDR3 covers 14 residues. The junction had 5 bases not matched to a gene; V was cut back by 5 bases and J by 1 base. Germline loops: CDR1 MNHEY, CDR2 SMNVEV (reference sequence). CDR3 DNA: TGTGCCAGCAGTACCTCGACAGGGTCCTACGAGCAGTACTTC. Translated, it gives CASSTSTGSYEQYF.

This clone was observed a handful of times. This chain links TRBV7-9 with TRBJ2-7; 7 bases agree with TRBD1. The V gene's germline CDR1 is SEHNR and CDR2 FQNEAQ (reference sequence). There are 13 residues in the CDR3. V shed 8 bases and J 2 bases; nucleotides not matched to a gene: 6. The CDR3 is CASGGRGTYEQYF. In DNA form, the CDR3 reads TGTGCCAGCGGGGGCAGGGGGACCTACGAGCAGTACTTC.

The J gene is TRBJ2-5, the V gene TRBV5-4, with no clear D. The germline V gene has CDR1 SGHNT and CDR2 YYREEE (reference sequence). Trimming stripped 0 bases from V and 5 bases from J, with 11 bases between. The CDR3 covers 14 residues. In DNA form, the CDR3 reads TGTGCCAGCAGCTTGGTAGGTGCCCTGGAGACCCAGTACTTC. Protein sequence: CASSLVGALETQYF.

The chain carries TRBV6-5 and TRBJ2-7; TRBD1 might be the D (5 bases). Germline V gene sequence: CDR1 MNHEY, CDR2 SVGAGI. V lost 2 bases and J lost 2, with 13 bases in between. The CDR3 covers 15 residues. The CDR3 nucleotides are TGTGCCAGCAGTTACCGGCAGGGCAAACCCTACGAGCAGTACTTC. This encodes CASSYRQGKPYEQYF.